The 10 T cell receptor beta chains below all came from one sample that was sequenced in a study of beta chain features in type 1 diabetes. Expressed TCRB transcripts were sequenced, since all the RNA that had been isolated was reverse transcribed. Clones were read by immunoSEQ multiplex PCR, and TCRdb kept only the in-frame ones, dropping some. The data hold a few hundred thousand clones, with roughly 30% observed a single time. The sequenced sample consisted of naive CD4+ T cells from blood. The receptors derive from a man younger than 35 in good health.

The V call is TRBV29-1, the J call TRBJ2-1, with D possibly being TRBD1 or TRBD2 (8 bases each). There are 16 residues in the CDR3. The germline gives CDR1 SQVTM, CDR2 ANQGSEA. The CDR3 nucleotides read TGCACATCTACGAACAGGGGGGATAGCGGGAACAATGAGCAGTTCTTC. It translates to CTSTNRGDSGNNEQFF.

The chain recombines TRBV18 with TRBJ1-1; no firm D call. CDR3 length: 13 residues. Germline values: CDR1 KGHSH, CDR2 LQKENI. With 3 bases removed from V and 2 bases from J, the gap between germline ends came to 7 bases. The CDR3 here is CASSPGTNTEAFF. DNA of the CDR3: TGTGCCAGCTCACCTGGCACTAACACTGAAGCTTTCTTT.

This chain uses TRBV4-3 with TRBJ2-1; D perhaps matches TRBD1 (5 bases). The germline V gene has CDR1 LGHNA and CDR2 YSLEER. The V gene lost 0 bases and the J gene lost 16 bases, with 22 bases spanning the gap. CDR3 length: 15 amino acids. CDR3 coding DNA: TGCGCCAGCAGCCAAGAAGCCGCCTTTAGCAGGGAAATTTTCTTC. Protein: CASSQEAAFSREIFF.

V is TRBV30 and J is TRBJ2-1; D is perhaps TRBD2 (6 bases). Per the germline V gene, CDR1 is GTSNPN and CDR2 is SVGIG (reference sequence). With 0 bases removed from V and 5 bases from J, the gap between germline ends came to 14 bases. The CDR3 spans 15 residues. CDR3 region: CAWSVMGLIDNEQFF. Here the CDR3 DNA reads TGTGCCTGGAGTGTAATGGGACTCATCGACAATGAGCAGTTCTTC. The full variable domain, rest sourced from reference TRBV30 and TRBJ2-1, is SQTIHQWPATLVQPVGSPLSLECTVEGTSNPNLYWYRQAAGRGLQLLFYSVGIGQISSEVPQNLSASRPQDRQFILSSKKLLLSDSGFYLCAWSVMGLIDNEQFFGPGTRLTVL.

A few counts support this clone. The chain joins TRBV7-3 to TRBJ1-1, with D possibly matching TRBD1 (5 bases). Germline values: CDR1 SGHTA, CDR2 FQGTGA. The CDR3 runs 13 residues. Trimming pared 2 bases from V and 3 bases from J, leaving 7 bases between. Written as DNA, the CDR3 is TGTGCCAGCAGCTTACAGGGTTACACTGAAGCTTTCTTT. Residues: CASSLQGYTEAFF.

The chain carries TRBV7-6 and TRBJ2-3; TRBD2 matches 8 bases. The CDR3 spans 17 residues. Germline values: CDR1 SGHVS, CDR2 FNYEAQ. J gave up 0 bases and V 5 bases, and 10 bases lay outside the gene matches. This chain's CDR3 is CASSPRRRTSSTDTQYF. CDR3 sequence (DNA): TGTGCCAGCAGCCCTCGCCGGCGGACTAGCAGCACAGATACGCAGTATTTT.

This clone was seen more than once but under ten times. The CDR3 DNA sequence: TGTGCCAGCAATAAAGACAGGAGCACAGATACGCAGTATTTT. Its protein product is CASNKDRSTDTQYF. This rearrangement joins TRBV2 to TRBJ2-3, with a weak D call TRBD1 (6 bases). The V end lost 7 bases, the J end lost 0 bases, and 11 bases lay between the germline ends. The CDR3 runs to 14 residues. Germline V gene sequence: CDR1 SNHLY, CDR2 FYNNEI.

The V call is TRBV7-9, the J call TRBJ1-2; TRBD1 matches 9 bases. Trimming took 5 bases from V and 4 from J; bases not matched to a gene: 5. The CDR3 totals 14 residues. Germline-derived CDR1 and CDR2 are SEHNR and FQNEAQ (reference sequence). Here the CDR3 DNA reads TGTGCCAGCAGCCGGAAGACAGGGGGCTATGGCTACACCTTC. Its protein product is CASSRKTGGYGYTF.

The chain links TRBV30 to TRBJ1-2; D call uncertain. The CDR3 loop spans 13 amino acids. Germline V gene lookup returns CDR1 GTSNPN and CDR2 SVGIG (reference sequence). V was pared by 2 bases and J by 4 bases, with 11 bases between. CDR3 coding DNA: TGTGCCTGGAGTTATTCTGGTGGCTATGGCTACACCTTC. It codes for CAWSYSGGYGYTF.

V is TRBV7-2 and J is TRBJ2-3; TRBD1 matches 9 bases. This CDR3 contains 16 residues. Unmatched junction bases numbered 6, after V lost 5 bases and J lost 0 bases. CDR1 and CDR2 (germline): SGHTA, FQGNSA. CDR3 in DNA: TGTGCCAGCAGCCCCACAGGGGGCCCCAGCACAGATACGCAGTATTTT. It is translated as CASSPTGGPSTDTQYF.